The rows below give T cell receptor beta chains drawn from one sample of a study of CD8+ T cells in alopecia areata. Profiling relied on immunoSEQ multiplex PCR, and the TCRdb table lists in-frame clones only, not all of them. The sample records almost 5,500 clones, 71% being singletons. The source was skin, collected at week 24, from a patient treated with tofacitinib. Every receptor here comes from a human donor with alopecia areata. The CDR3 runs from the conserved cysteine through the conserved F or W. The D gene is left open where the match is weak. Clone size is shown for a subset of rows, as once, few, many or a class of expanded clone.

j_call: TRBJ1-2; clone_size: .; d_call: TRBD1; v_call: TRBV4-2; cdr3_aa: CASSLQGEDGYTF; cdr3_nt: TGTGCCAGCAGCTTACAGGGGGAAGATGGCTACACCTTC
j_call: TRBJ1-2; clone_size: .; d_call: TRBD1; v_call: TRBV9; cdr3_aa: CASSPEGTGSVARGYTF; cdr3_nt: TGTGCCAGCAGTCCCGAAGGGACAGGTAGCGTAGCGAGGGGCTACACCTTC
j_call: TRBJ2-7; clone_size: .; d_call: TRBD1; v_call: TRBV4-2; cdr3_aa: CASSGIGGTYEQYF; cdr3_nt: TGTGCCAGCAGCGGTATAGGGGGCACCTACGAGCAGTACTTC
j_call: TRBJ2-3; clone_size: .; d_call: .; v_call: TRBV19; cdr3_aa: CASSPRGGTDTQYF; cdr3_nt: TGTGCCAGTAGTCCCCGTGGAGGGACAGATACGCAGTATTTT
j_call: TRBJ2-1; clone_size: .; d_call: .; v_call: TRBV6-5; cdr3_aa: CASSYSGGGHNEQFF; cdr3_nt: TGTGCCAGCAGTTACTCAGGGGGGGGACACAATGAGCAGTTCTTC
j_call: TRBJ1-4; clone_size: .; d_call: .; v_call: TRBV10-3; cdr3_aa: CAISGPREGTNEKLFF; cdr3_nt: TGTGCCATCAGTGGACCGCGGGAGGGGACTAATGAAAAACTGTTTTTT
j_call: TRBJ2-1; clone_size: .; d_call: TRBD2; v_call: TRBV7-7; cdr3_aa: CASSPRGGPYNEQFF; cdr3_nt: TGTGCTAGCAGCCCTCGGGGGGGACCCTACAATGAGCAGTTCTTC
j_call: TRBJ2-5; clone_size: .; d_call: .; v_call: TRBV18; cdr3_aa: CASLAPSQETQYF; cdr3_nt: TGTGCCAGCCTCGCACCCTCACAAGAGACCCAGTACTTC
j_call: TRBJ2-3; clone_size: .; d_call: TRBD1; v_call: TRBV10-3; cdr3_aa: CAISEFTGTGFSTDTQYF; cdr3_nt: TGTGCCATCAGTGAGTTTACCGGGACAGGGTTTAGCACAGATACGCAGTATTTT
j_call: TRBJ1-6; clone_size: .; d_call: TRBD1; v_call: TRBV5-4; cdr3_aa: CASSLGTGVNSPLHF; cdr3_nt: TGTGCCAGCAGCTTGGGGACAGGGGTTAATTCACCCCTCCACTTT
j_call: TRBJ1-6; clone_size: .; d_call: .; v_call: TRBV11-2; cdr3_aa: CASSPAGTPKLHF; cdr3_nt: TGTGCCAGCAGCCCCGCCGGGACACCGAAGCTCCACTTT
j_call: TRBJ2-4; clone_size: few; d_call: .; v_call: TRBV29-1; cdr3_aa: CSVVHGNIQYF; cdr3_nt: TGCAGCGTCGTGCATGGAAACATTCAGTACTTC
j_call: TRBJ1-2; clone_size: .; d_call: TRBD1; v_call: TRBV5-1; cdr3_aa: CASRTGDLDGYTF; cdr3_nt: TGCGCCAGTAGAACAGGGGATCTGGATGGCTACACCTTC
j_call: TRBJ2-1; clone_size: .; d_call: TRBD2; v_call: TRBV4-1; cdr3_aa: CASSQDYTSGGASYNEQFF; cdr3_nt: TGCGCCAGCAGCCAAGATTATACTAGCGGGGGGGCCTCCTACAATGAGCAGTTCTTC
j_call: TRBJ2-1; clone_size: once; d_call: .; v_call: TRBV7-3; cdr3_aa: CASSPTGSYNEQFF; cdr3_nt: TGTGCCAGCAGCCCAACAGGGAGCTACAATGAGCAGTTCTTC
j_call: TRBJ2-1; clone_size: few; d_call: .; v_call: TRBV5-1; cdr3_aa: CASSLGQGGYNEQFF; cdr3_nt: TGCGCCAGCAGCTTGGGGCAGGGCGGCTACAATGAGCAGTTCTTC
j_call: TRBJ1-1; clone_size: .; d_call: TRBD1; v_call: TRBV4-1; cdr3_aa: CASSHPGTGPNTEAFF; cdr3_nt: TGCGCCAGCAGCCATCCCGGGACAGGGCCGAACACTGAAGCTTTCTTT
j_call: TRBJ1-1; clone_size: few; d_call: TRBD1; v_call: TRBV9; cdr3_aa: CASSQGQLNTEAFF; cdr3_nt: TGTGCCAGCAGCCAGGGACAGCTCAACACTGAAGCTTTCTTT
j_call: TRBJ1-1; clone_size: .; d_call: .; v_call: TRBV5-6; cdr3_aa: CASTQTLGAAEAFF; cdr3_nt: TGTGCCAGCACCCAAACTTTGGGGGCGGCTGAAGCTTTCTTT
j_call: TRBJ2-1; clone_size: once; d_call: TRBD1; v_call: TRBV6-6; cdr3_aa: CASSSPGQGAGEQFF; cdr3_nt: TGTGCCAGCAGTTCCCCGGGACAGGGGGCCGGTGAGCAGTTCTTC
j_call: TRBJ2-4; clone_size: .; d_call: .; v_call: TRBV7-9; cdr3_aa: CASSLVIGDIQYF; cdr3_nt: TGTGCCAGCAGCTTAGTGATAGGGGACATTCAGTACTTC
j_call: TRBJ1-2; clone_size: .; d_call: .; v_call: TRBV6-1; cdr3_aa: CASSPSGNYGYTF; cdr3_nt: TGTGCCAGCAGTCCATCAGGAAACTATGGCTACACCTTC
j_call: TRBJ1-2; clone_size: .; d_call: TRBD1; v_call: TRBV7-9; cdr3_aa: CASSLEPPGQGYYGYTF; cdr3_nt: TGTGCCAGCAGCTTAGAGCCTCCGGGACAGGGGTACTATGGCTACACCTTC
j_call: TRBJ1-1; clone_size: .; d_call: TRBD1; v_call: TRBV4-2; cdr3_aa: CASSQQGAKTEAFF; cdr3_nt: TGTGCCAGCAGCCAACAGGGGGCAAAGACTGAAGCTTTCTTT
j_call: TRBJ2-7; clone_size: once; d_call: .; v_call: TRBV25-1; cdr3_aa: CASLGETWSSEQYF; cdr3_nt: TGTGCCAGCCTGGGAGAGACGTGGTCGTCCGAGCAGTACTTC
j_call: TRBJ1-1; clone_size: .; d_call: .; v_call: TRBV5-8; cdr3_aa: CASSRDGGGPTEAFF; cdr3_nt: TGTGCCAGCAGCCGGGACGGAGGAGGGCCCACTGAAGCTTTCTTT
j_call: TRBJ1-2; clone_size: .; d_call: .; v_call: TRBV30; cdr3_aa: CAWSSANYGYTF; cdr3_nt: TGTGCCTGGAGTTCAGCCAACTATGGCTACACCTTC
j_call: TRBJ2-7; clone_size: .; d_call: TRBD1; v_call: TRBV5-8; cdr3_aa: CASSRTGAYEQYF; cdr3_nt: TGTGCCAGCAGTAGGACAGGGGCCTACGAGCAGTACTTC
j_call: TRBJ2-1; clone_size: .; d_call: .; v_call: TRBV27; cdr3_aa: CASSLLARISYNEQFF; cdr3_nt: TGTGCCAGCAGTTTATTAGCAAGGATCTCCTACAATGAGCAGTTCTTC
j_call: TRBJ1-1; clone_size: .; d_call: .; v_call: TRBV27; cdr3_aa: CASSPFALITEAFF; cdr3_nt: TGTGCCAGCAGTCCCTTTGCCCTTATCACTGAAGCTTTCTTT
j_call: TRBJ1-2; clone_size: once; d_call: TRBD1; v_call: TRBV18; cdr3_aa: CASSRTGNYGYTF; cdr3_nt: TGTGCCAGCTCCCGGACAGGGAACTATGGCTACACCTTC
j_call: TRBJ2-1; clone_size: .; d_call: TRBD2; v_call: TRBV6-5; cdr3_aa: CASSYSRRGGFDEQFF; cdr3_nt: TGTGCCAGCAGTTACTCCCGGCGGGGGGGCTTCGATGAGCAGTTCTTC
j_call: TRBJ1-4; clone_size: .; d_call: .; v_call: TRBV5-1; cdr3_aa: CASSLTGANEKLFF; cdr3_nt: TGCGCCAGCAGCTTGACAGGAGCAAATGAAAAACTGTTTTTT
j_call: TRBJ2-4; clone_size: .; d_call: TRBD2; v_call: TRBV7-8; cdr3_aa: CASSSLAGGPGDIQYF; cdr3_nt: TGTGCCAGCAGCTCCCTAGCGGGGGGGCCTGGGGACATTCAGTACTTC
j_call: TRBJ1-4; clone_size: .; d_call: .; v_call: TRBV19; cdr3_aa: CASSRPPTTTNEKLFF; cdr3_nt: TGTGCCAGTAGTCGCCCTCCGACAACGACTAATGAAAAACTGTTTTTT
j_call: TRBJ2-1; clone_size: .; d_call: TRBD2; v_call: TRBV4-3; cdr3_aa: CASSHGLAPFYNEQFF; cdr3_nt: TGCGCCAGCAGCCATGGACTAGCCCCTTTCTACAATGAGCAGTTCTTC
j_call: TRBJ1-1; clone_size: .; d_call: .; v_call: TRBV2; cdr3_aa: CASQREEVVAFF; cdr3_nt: TGTGCCAGCCAAAGGGAGGAGGTGGTGGCTTTCTTT
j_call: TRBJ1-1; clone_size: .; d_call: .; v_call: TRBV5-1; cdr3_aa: CASSLDVMNTEAFF; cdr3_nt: TGCGCCAGCAGCTTGGACGTGATGAACACTGAAGCTTTCTTT
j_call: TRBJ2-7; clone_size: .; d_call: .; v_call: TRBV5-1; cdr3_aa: CASSLEGRYEQYF; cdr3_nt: TGCGCCAGCAGCTTGGAGGGTAGGTACGAGCAGTACTTC
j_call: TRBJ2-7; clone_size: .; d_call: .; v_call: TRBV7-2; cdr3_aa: CASSALLGPHRYEQYF; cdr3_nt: TGTGCCAGCAGCGCGCTCCTGGGACCACATAGGTACGAGCAGTACTTC
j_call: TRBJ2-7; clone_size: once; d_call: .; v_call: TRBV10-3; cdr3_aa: CAISGVGTYEQYF; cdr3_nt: TGTGCCATCAGTGGGGTGGGGACCTACGAGCAGTACTTC
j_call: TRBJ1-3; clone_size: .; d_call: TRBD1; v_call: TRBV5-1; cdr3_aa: CASSLETGHGNTIYF; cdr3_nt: TGCGCCAGCAGCTTGGAGACAGGGCATGGAAACACCATATATTTT
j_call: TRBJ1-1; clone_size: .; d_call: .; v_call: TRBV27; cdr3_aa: CASADRNTEAFF; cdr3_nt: TGTGCCAGCGCGGACAGGAACACTGAAGCTTTCTTT
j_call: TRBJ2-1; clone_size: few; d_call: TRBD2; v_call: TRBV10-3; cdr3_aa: CAISDGLAGGDNEQFF; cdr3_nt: TGTGCCATCAGTGACGGGCTAGCGGGGGGGGACAATGAGCAGTTCTTC
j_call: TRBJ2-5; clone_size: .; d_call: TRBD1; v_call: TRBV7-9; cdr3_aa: CASSLRVWTGQETQYF; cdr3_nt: TGTGCCAGCAGCTTGAGGGTATGGACAGGCCAAGAGACCCAGTACTTC
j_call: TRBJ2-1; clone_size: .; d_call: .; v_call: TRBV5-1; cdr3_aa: CAGSLRGRHNEQFF; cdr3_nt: TGCGCCGGCAGCTTACGGGGCAGACACAATGAGCAGTTCTTC
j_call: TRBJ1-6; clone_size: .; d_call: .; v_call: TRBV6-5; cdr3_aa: CASNPAADNSPLHF; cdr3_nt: TGTGCCAGCAATCCGGCAGCCGATAATTCACCCCTCCACTTT
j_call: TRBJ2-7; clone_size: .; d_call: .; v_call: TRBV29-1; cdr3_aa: CSVDSASSYEQYF; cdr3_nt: TGCAGCGTTGACTCGGCTAGCAGCTACGAGCAGTACTTC
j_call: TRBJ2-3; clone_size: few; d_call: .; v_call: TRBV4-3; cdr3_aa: CASSQVGNTQYF; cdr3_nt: TGCGCCAGCAGCCAAGTAGGGAATACGCAGTATTTT
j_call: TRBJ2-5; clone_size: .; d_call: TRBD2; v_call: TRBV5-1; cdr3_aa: CASSSGLGEETQYF; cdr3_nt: TGCGCCAGCAGCTCGGGACTAGGTGAAGAGACCCAGTACTTC
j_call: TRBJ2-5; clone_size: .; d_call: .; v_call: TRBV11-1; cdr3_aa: CASSFPTSQETQYF; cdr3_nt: TGTGCCAGCAGCTTCCCGACAAGTCAAGAGACCCAGTACTTC
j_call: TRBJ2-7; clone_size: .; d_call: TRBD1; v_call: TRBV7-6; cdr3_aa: CASSLGQGAYEQYF; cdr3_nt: TGTGCCAGCAGCTTGGGACAGGGGGCCTACGAGCAGTACTTC
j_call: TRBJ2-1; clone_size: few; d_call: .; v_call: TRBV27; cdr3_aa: CASSLYSSSYNEQFF; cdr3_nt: TGTGCCAGCAGTTTATACAGCTCCTCCTACAATGAGCAGTTCTTC
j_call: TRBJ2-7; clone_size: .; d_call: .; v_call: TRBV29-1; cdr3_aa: CSAGRGSSYEQYF; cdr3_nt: TGCAGCGCGGGACGGGGCAGCTCCTACGAGCAGTACTTC
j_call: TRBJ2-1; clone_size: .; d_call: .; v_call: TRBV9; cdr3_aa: CASSVDGGPFLKQFF; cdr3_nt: TGTGCCAGCAGCGTAGACGGGGGGCCCTTCTTGAAGCAGTTCTTC
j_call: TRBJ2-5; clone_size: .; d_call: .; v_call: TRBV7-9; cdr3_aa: CASTIWTGTLETQYF; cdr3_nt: TGTGCCAGCACCATCTGGACGGGGACGTTGGAGACCCAGTACTTC
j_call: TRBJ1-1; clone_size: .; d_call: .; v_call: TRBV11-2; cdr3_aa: CASSLAGARNTEAFF; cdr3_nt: TGTGCCAGCAGCTTAGCGGGGGCGCGGAACACTGAAGCTTTCTTT
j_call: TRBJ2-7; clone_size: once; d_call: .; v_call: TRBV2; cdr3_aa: CASSYDSSSYEQYF; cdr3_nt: TGTGCCAGCAGTTACGACAGTAGCTCCTACGAGCAGTACTTC
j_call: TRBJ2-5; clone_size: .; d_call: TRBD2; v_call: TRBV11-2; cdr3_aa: CASSRPGLARQETQYF; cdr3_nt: TGTGCCAGCAGCCGGCCGGGACTAGCGCGCCAAGAGACCCAGTACTTC